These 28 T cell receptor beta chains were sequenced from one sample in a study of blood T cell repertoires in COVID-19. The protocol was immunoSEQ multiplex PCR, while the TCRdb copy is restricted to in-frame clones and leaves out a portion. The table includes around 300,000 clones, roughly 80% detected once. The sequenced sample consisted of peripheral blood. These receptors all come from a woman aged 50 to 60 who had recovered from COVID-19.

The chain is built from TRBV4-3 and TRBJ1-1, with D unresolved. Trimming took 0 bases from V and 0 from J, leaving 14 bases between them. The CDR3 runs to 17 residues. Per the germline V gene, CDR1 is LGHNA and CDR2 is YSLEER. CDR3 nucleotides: TGCGCCAGCAGCCAAGATACAAATCGTTACATGAACACTGAAGCTTTCTTT. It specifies CASSQDTNRYMNTEAFF.

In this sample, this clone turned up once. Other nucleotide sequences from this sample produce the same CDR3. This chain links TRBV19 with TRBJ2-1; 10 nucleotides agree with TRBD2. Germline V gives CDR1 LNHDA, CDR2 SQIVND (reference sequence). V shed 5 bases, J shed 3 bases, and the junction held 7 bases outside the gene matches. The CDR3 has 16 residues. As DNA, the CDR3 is TGTGCCAGTAGTGGGCGACTAGCGGGCCACTACAATGAGCAGTTCTTC. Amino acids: CASSGRLAGHYNEQFF.

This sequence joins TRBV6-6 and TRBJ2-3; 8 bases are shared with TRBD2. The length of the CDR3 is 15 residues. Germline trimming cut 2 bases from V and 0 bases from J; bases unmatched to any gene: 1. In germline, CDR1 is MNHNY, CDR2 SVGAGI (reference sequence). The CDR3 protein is CASSYPSGSTDTQYF. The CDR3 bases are TGTGCCAGCAGTTACCCTAGCGGGAGCACAGATACGCAGTATTTT.

This CDR3 reads CASPEGRADTGELFF. The CDR3, as DNA: TGTGCCAGCCCCGAGGGGAGGGCGGACACCGGGGAGCTGTTTTTT. This chain connects TRBV21-1 to TRBJ2-2; the table's D call of TRBD2 was not tested on the DNA. TRBV21-1 is deemed a pseudogene. The CDR3 loop spans 15 amino acids.

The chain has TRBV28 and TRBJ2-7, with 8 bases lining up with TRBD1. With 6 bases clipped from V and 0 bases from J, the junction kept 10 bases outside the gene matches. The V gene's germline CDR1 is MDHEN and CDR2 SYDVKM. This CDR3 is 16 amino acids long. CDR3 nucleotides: TGTGCCAGCAGCTCCTCGGACAGGGACGCCTCCTACGAGCAGTACTTC. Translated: CASSSSDRDASYEQYF.

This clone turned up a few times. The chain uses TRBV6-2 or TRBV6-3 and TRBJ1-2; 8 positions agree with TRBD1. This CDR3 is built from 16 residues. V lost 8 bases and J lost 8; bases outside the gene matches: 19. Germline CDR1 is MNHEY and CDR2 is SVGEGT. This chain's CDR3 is CASGFHRTGISFGYTF. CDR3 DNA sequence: TGTGCCAGCGGTTTTCACCGGACAGGGATCTCGTTCGGCTACACCTTC.

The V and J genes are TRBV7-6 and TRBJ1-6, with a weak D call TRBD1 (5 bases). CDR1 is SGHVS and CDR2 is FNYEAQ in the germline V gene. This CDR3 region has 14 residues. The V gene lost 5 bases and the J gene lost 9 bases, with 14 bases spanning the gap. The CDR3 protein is CASSRTGPSSPLHF. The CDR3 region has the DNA TGTGCCAGCAGCCGTACAGGCCCGAGTTCACCCCTCCACTTT. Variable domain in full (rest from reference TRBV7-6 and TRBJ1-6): GAGVSQSPRYKVTKRGQDVALRCDPISGHVSLYWYRQALGQGPEFLTYFNYEAQQDKSGLPNDRFSAERPEGSISTLTIQRTEQRDSAMYRCASSRTGPSSPLHFGNGTRLTVT.

CDR3 nucleotides: TGTGCCAGCAGTTCTATACGGGGAACTGAAGCTTTCTTT. This encodes CASSSIRGTEAFF. The J gene is TRBJ1-1, the V gene TRBV7-8; D remains ambiguous. Trimming took 6 bases from V and 5 from J, leaving 13 bases between them. The CDR3 covers 13 residues. The V gene's germline CDR1 is SGHVS and CDR2 FQNEAQ.

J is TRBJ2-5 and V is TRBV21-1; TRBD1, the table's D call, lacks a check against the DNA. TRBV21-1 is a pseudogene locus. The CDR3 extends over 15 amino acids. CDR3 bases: TGTGCCAGCAGCACATCGGACAGGGTGGAGTACACCCAGTACTTC. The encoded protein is CASSTSDRVEYTQYF.

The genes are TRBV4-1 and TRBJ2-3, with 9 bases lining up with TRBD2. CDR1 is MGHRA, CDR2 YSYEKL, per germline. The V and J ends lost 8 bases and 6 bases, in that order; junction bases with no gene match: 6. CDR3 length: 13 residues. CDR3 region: CASRVAGADTQYF. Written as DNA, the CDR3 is TGCGCCAGCCGGGTAGCGGGAGCCGATACGCAGTATTTT.

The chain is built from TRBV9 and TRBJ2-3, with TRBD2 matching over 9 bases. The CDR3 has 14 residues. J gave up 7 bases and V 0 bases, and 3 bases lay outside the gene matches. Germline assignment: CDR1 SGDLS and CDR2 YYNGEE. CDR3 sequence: CASSVVSGGNTQYF. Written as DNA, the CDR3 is TGTGCCAGCAGCGTAGTTAGCGGGGGTAATACGCAGTATTTT.

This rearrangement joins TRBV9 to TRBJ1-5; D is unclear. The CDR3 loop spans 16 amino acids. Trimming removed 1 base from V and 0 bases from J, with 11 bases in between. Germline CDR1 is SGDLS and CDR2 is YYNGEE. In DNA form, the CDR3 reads TGTGCCAGCAGCGTATCCCAGGTTGATAGCAATCAGCCCCAGCATTTT. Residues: CASSVSQVDSNQPQHF.

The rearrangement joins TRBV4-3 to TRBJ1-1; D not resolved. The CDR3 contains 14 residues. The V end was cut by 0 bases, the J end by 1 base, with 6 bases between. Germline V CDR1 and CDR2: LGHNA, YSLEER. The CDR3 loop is CASSQDYGNTEAFF. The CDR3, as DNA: TGCGCCAGCAGCCAAGACTACGGGAACACTGAAGCTTTCTTT.

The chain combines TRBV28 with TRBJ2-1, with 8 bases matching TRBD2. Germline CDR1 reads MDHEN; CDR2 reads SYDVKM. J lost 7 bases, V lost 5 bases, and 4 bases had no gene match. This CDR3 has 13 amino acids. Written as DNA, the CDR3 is TGTGCCAGCAGTCCCGGACTAGCTAATGAGCAGTTCTTC. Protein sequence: CASSPGLANEQFF.

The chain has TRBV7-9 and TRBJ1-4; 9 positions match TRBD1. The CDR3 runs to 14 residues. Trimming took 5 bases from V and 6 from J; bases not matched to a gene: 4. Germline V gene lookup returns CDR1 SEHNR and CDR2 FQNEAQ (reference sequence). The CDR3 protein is CASSPTGGYEKLFF. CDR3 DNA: TGTGCCAGCAGCCCTACAGGGGGCTATGAAAAACTGTTTTTT.

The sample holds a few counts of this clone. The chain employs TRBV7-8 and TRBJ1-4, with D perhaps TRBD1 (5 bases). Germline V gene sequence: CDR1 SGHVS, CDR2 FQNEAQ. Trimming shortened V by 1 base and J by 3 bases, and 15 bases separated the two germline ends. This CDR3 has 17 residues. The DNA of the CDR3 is TGTGCCAGCAGCTTAGTTGGGACTGGCATGGCTAATGAAAAACTGTTTTTT. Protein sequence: CASSLVGTGMANEKLFF.

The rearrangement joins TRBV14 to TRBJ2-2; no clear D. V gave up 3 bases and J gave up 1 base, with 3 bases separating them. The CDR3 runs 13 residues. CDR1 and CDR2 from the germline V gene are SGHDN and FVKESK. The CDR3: CASSHLNTGELFF. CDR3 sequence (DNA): TGTGCCAGCAGCCACCTGAACACCGGGGAGCTGTTTTTT.

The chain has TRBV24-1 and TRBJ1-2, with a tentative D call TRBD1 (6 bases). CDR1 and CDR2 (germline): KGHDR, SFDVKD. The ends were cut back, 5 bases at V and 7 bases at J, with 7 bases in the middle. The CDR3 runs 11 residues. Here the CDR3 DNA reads TGTGCCACCAGTGGGGGGCTTGGCTACACCTTC. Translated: CATSGGLGYTF.

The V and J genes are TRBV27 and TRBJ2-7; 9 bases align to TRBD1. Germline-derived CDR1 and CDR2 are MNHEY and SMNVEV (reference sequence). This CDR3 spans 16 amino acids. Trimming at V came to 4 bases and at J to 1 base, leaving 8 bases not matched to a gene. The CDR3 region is CASSSTGGVGSYEQYF. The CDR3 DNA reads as TGTGCCAGCAGTTCCACAGGGGGCGTGGGATCCTACGAGCAGTACTTC.

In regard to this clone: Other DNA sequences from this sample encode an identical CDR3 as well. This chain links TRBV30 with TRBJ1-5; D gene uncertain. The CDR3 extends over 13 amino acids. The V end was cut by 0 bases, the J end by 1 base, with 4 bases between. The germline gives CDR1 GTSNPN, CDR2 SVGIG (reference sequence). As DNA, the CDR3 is TGTGCCTGGAGTGTGGGCAGCAATCAGCCCCAGCATTTT. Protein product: CAWSVGSNQPQHF.

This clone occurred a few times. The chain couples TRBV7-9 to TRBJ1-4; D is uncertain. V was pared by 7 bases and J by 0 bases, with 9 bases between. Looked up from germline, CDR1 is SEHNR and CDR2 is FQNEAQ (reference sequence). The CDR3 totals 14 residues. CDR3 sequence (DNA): TGTGCCAGCACCCCGGGTACAACTAATGAAAAACTGTTTTTT. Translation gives CASTPGTTNEKLFF.

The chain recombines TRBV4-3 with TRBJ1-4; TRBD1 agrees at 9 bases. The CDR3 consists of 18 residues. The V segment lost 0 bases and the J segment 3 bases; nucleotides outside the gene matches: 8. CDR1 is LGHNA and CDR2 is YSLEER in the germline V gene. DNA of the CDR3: TGCGCCAGCAGCCAAGATACCCCCTACAGGGGGCCTAATGAAAAACTGTTTTTT. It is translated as CASSQDTPYRGPNEKLFF.

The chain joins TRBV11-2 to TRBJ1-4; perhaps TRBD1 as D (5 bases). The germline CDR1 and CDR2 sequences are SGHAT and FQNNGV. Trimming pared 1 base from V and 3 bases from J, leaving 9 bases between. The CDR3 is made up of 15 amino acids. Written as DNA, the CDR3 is TGTGCCAGCAGCTTAGGGACAAACCCTAATGAAAAACTGTTTTTT. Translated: CASSLGTNPNEKLFF.

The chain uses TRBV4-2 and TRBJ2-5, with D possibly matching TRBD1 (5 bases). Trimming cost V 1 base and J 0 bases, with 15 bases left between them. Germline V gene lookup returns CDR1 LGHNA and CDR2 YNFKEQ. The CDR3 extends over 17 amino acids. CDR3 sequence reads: CASSQGGPAHDQETQYF. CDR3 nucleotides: TGTGCCAGCAGCCAAGGGGGCCCAGCGCACGACCAAGAGACCCAGTACTTC.

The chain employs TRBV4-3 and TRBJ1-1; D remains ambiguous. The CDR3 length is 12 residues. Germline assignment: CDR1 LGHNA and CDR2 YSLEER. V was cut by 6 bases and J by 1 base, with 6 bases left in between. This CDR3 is CASRAGNTEAFF. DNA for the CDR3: TGCGCCAGCAGGGCAGGGAACACTGAAGCTTTCTTT.

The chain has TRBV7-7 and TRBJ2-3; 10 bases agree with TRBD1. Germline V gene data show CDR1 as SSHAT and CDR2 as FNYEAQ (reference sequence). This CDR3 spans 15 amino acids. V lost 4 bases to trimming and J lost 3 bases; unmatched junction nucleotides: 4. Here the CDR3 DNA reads TGTGCCAGCAGCTGGGGACAGGGGTTAACAGATACGCAGTATTTT. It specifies CASSWGQGLTDTQYF.

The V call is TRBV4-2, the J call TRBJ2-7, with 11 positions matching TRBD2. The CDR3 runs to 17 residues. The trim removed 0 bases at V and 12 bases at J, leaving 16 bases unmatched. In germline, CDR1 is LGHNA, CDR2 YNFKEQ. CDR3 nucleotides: TGTGCCAGCAGCCAAGATTCTGGGGCCCTAGCGGGAGGTCAGCGGTACTTC. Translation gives CASSQDSGALAGGQRYF.

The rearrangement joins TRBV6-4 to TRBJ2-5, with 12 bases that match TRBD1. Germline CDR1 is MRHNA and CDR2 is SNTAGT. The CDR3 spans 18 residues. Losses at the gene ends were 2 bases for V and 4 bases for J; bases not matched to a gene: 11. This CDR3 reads CASSDEPGQGARVETQYF. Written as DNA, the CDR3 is TGTGCCAGCAGTGACGAGCCGGGACAGGGGGCCCGGGTAGAGACCCAGTACTTC.